The rows below give T cell receptor beta chains drawn from one sample of a study of follicular helper T cells after annual influenza vaccination. Repertoires were generated with immunoSEQ multiplex PCR, while TCRdb's copy carries only in-frame clones and drops some. The sample contains more than 4,000 clones, roughly 78% of which appear only once. The source material was CXCR5+ CD38- circulating T follicular helper cells from blood, sampled 7 days after influenza vaccination. Every receptor here comes from an adult who received the influenza vaccine. CDR3s include the opening cysteine and the closing phenylalanine or tryptophan. A D gene is named only where the DNA matches it firmly. The size entry is marked missing in some rows and otherwise reads once, few, many or a size class.

cdr3_length	d_call	v_call	j_call	clone_size	cdr3_aa	cdr3_nt
15	NA	TRBV19	TRBJ2-1	NA	CASSTNQGSYNEQFF	TGTGCCAGTAGTACAAATCAGGGATCCTACAATGAGCAGTTCTTC
15	NA	TRBV6-6	TRBJ1-5	few	CASSYGMAANQPQHF	TGTGCCAGCAGTTACGGTATGGCAGCAAATCAGCCCCAGCATTTT
15	NA	TRBV5-5	TRBJ1-1	NA	CASSRSGRGATEAFF	TGTGCCAGCAGCCGCAGCGGAAGGGGAGCGACTGAAGCTTTCTTT
15	NA	TRBV6-6	TRBJ1-5	once	CASNVKPISNQPQHF	TGTGCCAGCAACGTCAAGCCGATTAGCAATCAGCCCCAGCATTTT
16	TRBD1	TRBV7-8	TRBJ2-7	NA	CASSLASGQASPEQYF	TGTGCCAGCAGCTTAGCGTCGGGACAGGCCTCCCCCGAGCAGTACTTC
15	NA	TRBV7-3	TRBJ1-1	NA	CASSLNTGWDTEAFF	TGTGCCAGCAGCTTAAATACAGGGTGGGACACTGAAGCTTTCTTT
14	TRBD1	TRBV11-1	TRBJ2-3	NA	CASSFFQGANTQYF	TGTGCCAGCAGCTTTTTCCAGGGGGCAAATACGCAGTATTTT
14	TRBD2	TRBV7-9	TRBJ2-1	NA	CASSTGTSYNEQFF	TGTGCCAGCAGCACAGGGACTAGCTACAATGAGCAGTTCTTC
13	NA	TRBV6-1	TRBJ1-2	NA	CASQKTENYGYTF	TGTGCCAGCCAAAAGACGGAGAACTATGGCTACACCTTC
16	TRBD2	TRBV4-1	TRBJ2-7	NA	CASSQQMGGSSYEQYF	TGCGCCAGCAGCCAACAAATGGGGGGGAGCTCCTACGAGCAGTACTTC
16	NA	TRBV7-9	TRBJ1-5	NA	CASSLGSGQPGDPQHF	TGTGCCAGCAGCTTGGGTTCCGGGCAGCCAGGGGATCCCCAGCATTTT
13	NA	TRBV5-1	TRBJ2-3	NA	CASSFRDTDTQYF	TGCGCCAGCAGCTTTAGGGACACAGATACGCAGTATTTT
13	TRBD2	TRBV6-1	TRBJ2-1	NA	CASSGGSVGEQFF	TGTGCCAGCAGTGGCGGGAGCGTTGGTGAGCAGTTCTTC
16	NA	TRBV11-2	TRBJ2-5	NA	CASSPPGDPPGETQYF	TGTGCCAGCAGCCCCCCTGGGGACCCGCCGGGGGAGACCCAGTACTTC
17	NA	TRBV7-8	TRBJ2-3	NA	CASSLGGLAKFTDTQYF	TGTGCCAGCAGCTTAGGAGGGCTAGCAAAGTTCACAGATACGCAGTATTTT
16	TRBD1	TRBV19	TRBJ1-2	NA	CATPLKGGPRGYGYTF	TGTGCCACGCCGTTAAAGGGGGGGCCCAGGGGGTATGGCTACACCTTC
15	TRBD1	TRBV7-2	TRBJ2-7	NA	CASSPQTGGNYEQYF	TGTGCCAGCAGCCCGCAGACAGGGGGCAATTACGAGCAGTACTTC
15	NA	TRBV15	TRBJ1-2	NA	CATSRADSGPHGYTF	TGTGCCACCAGCAGAGCGGATTCAGGGCCCCATGGCTACACCTTC
15	NA	TRBV27	TRBJ2-7	NA	CASRIGGGGYYEQYF	TGTGCCAGCAGAATAGGGGGAGGGGGCTACTACGAGCAGTACTTC
15	TRBD1	TRBV2	TRBJ2-2	NA	CASSETGGRTGELFF	TGTGCCAGCAGTGAAACAGGGGGGCGAACCGGGGAGCTGTTTTTT
19	TRBD1	TRBV7-9	TRBJ2-6	NA	CASSLEGTGGRAGANVLTF	TGTGCCAGCAGCTTGGAAGGGACAGGTGGCCGTGCTGGGGCCAACGTCCTGACTTTC
13	NA	TRBV5-5	TRBJ1-1	NA	CASSFHDLTEAFF	TGTGCCAGCAGCTTCCATGATTTAACTGAAGCTTTCTTT
11	NA	TRBV7-6	TRBJ2-5	few	CASSSSGAQYF	TGTGCCAGCAGCAGCTCCGGGGCCCAGTACTTC
16	TRBD1	TRBV18	TRBJ2-5	NA	CASSPEGQGTQETQYF	TGTGCCAGCTCACCTGAAGGACAGGGGACCCAAGAGACCCAGTACTTC
16	TRBD2	TRBV19	TRBJ2-1	NA	CASSIRSGSAYNEQFF	TGTGCCAGTAGTATTCGTAGCGGGAGTGCCTACAATGAGCAGTTCTTC
16	TRBD2	TRBV2	TRBJ2-3	NA	CATIRIAGGSRGTQYF	TGTGCCACCATCAGAATAGCGGGGGGGTCGAGGGGTACGCAGTATTTT
14	NA	TRBV10-3	TRBJ2-7	NA	CAITETGLSGEQYF	TGTGCCATCACAGAAACGGGCCTATCGGGGGAGCAGTACTTC
15	NA	TRBV4-3	TRBJ2-3	NA	CASSQVRGATDTQYF	TGCGCCAGCAGCCAAGTGCGGGGCGCCACAGATACGCAGTATTTT
14	TRBD1	TRBV6-1	TRBJ1-2	once	CASSSPDRGYGYTF	TGTGCCAGCAGTTCCCCGGACAGGGGCTATGGCTACACCTTC
15	TRBD2	TRBV7-7	TRBJ2-5	NA	CASSLLAGKQETQYF	TGTGCCAGCAGCTTACTAGCGGGGAAGCAAGAGACCCAGTACTTC
16	NA	TRBV6-5	TRBJ1-3	NA	CASSYSPGRSGNTIYF	TGTGCCAGCAGTTACTCTCCGGGTAGGAGTGGAAACACCATATATTTT
13	NA	TRBV27	TRBJ2-3	NA	CASSFTWADTQYF	TGTGCCAGCAGTTTTACGTGGGCAGATACGCAGTATTTT
14	TRBD2	TRBV10-1	TRBJ2-1	NA	CASSSGGRVSEQFF	TGCGCCAGCAGTAGCGGGGGGCGGGTTAGTGAGCAGTTCTTC
16	TRBD2	TRBV6-6	TRBJ2-3	NA	CASRPGTSGGVDTQYF	TGTGCCAGCAGGCCGGGGACTAGCGGGGGGGTAGATACGCAGTATTTT
14	NA	TRBV19	TRBJ2-1	NA	CASSRLPSDNEQFF	TGTGCCAGTAGTAGACTCCCGAGTGACAATGAGCAGTTCTTC
13	NA	TRBV11-3	TRBJ2-7	few	CASSQTGSYEQYF	TGTGCCAGCAGCCAGACGGGCTCCTACGAGCAGTACTTC
14	NA	TRBV30	TRBJ1-2	NA	CAWSVGGINYGYTF	TGTGCCTGGAGTGTAGGGGGTATTAACTATGGCTACACCTTC
14	TRBD1	TRBV29-1	TRBJ1-3	few	CSVETGGSGNTIYF	TGCAGCGTTGAGACAGGGGGCTCTGGAAACACCATATATTTT
13	NA	TRBV5-1	TRBJ1-4	NA	CASRGDGTRKLFF	TGCGCCAGCAGGGGAGACGGTACCCGGAAACTGTTTTTT
16	TRBD1	TRBV4-1	TRBJ1-5	NA	CASSQLGQGVFQPQHF	TGCGCCAGCAGCCAGCTGGGACAGGGTGTCTTTCAGCCCCAGCATTTT
16	TRBD2	TRBV6-6	TRBJ2-3	NA	CASSFGLAGGADTQYF	TGTGCCAGCAGTTTCGGACTAGCGGGAGGGGCAGATACGCAGTATTTT
15	TRBD1	TRBV6-6	TRBJ1-1	NA	CASSTRTGINTEAFF	TGTGCCAGCAGTACGCGGACAGGGATAAACACTGAAGCTTTCTTT
16	NA	TRBV18	TRBJ1-1	NA	CASSPQAGSLNTEAFF	TGTGCCAGCTCACCACAAGCGGGCAGCTTGAACACTGAAGCTTTCTTT
17	NA	TRBV4-1	TRBJ2-3	NA	CASSPTPDRTSTDTQYF	TGCGCCAGCAGCCCGACCCCTGACAGGACCAGCACAGATACGCAGTATTTT
15	TRBD2	TRBV28	TRBJ2-1	NA	CASSLGGSTSNEQFF	TGTGCCAGCAGTTTAGGCGGGAGCACCTCCAATGAGCAGTTCTTC
14	TRBD1	TRBV5-1	TRBJ1-1	NA	CASSQQGGLGEAFF	TGCGCCAGCAGCCAGCAGGGGGGATTGGGTGAAGCTTTCTTT
13	TRBD1	TRBV30	TRBJ2-7	NA	CAWAGTGGSEQYF	TGTGCCTGGGCCGGGACAGGGGGGTCCGAGCAGTACTTC
17	TRBD1	TRBV6-1	TRBJ2-1	NA	CASSEALTGALYNEQFF	TGTGCCAGCAGTGAAGCGCTGACAGGGGCTCTCTACAATGAGCAGTTCTTC
15	TRBD1	TRBV4-2	TRBJ1-6	few	CASSQGQGYNSPLHF	TGTGCCAGCAGCCAAGGACAGGGATATAATTCACCCCTCCACTTT
19	TRBD2	TRBV6-1	TRBJ2-1	NA	CASSEQLAGAKWGVDEQFF	TGTGCCAGCAGTGAACAACTAGCGGGAGCCAAATGGGGTGTCGATGAGCAGTTCTTC
12	NA	TRBV5-8	TRBJ1-1	once	CASSLVRGDAFF	TGTGCCAGCAGCTTGGTTCGGGGGGACGCTTTCTTT
14	NA	TRBV29-1	TRBJ2-7	NA	CSVEDLRGMGEQYF	TGCAGCGTTGAAGATTTGCGAGGGATGGGGGAGCAGTACTTC
12	NA	TRBV11-2	TRBJ2-7	NA	CASSLTGDEQYF	TGTGCCAGCAGCTTAACCGGGGACGAGCAGTACTTC
12	NA	TRBV19	TRBJ2-1	NA	CASTPGAGEQFF	TGTGCCAGTACCCCGGGCGCCGGTGAGCAGTTCTTC